What follows are 18 T cell receptor beta chains derived from one specimen sequenced in a study of blood T cell repertoires in COVID-19. This table comes from immunoSEQ multiplex PCR, and its TCRdb copy is limited to in-frame clones, with some not included. The data contain under 200,000 clones, approximately 80% of them singletons. Specimen: peripheral blood. All receptors come from a man between 60 and 70 years old with acute or convalescent COVID-19.

This clone was seen more than once but under ten times. The chain links TRBV9 to TRBJ1-1; the D gene is possibly TRBD1 (5 bases). The germline V gene encodes CDR1 SGDLS and CDR2 YYNGEE. This CDR3 has 15 residues. The germline V and J ends were trimmed by 0 bases and 2 bases, with 11 bases remaining between them. In DNA form, the CDR3 reads TGTGCCAGCAGCGTAGCTGTAGGGGCAAACACTGAAGCTTTCTTT. As protein: CASSVAVGANTEAFF.

The chain employs TRBV19 and TRBJ2-2, with TRBD1 identical over 8 bases. Germline CDR1 LNHDA, CDR2 SQIVND (reference sequence). This CDR3 comprises 14 residues. V shed 7 bases, J shed 3 bases, and the junction held 4 bases outside the gene matches. The CDR3 region is CASTLQGDTGELFF. In DNA form, the CDR3 reads TGTGCCAGTACCCTACAGGGGGACACCGGGGAGCTGTTTTTT.

The chain has TRBV3-1 (or the pseudogene TRBV3-2) and TRBJ2-3; 15 bases are a match to TRBD2. CDR1 is LGHDT and CDR2 is YNNKEL in the germline V gene (reference sequence). Trimming removed 4 bases from V and 6 bases from J; junction bases left unmatched: 8. CDR3 size: 17 residues. The CDR3 DNA reads as TGTGCCAGCAGCCCCGACGGACTAGCGGGGGGGTATGATACGCAGTATTTT. Protein sequence: CASSPDGLAGGYDTQYF.

The chain has TRBV4-1 and TRBJ2-2; D gene ambiguous. The V gene lost 4 bases and the J gene lost 7 bases, with 13 bases spanning the gap. CDR1 is MGHRA and CDR2 is YSYEKL in the germline V gene. CDR3 length: 14 amino acids. CDR3 amino acids: CASSPDDTRGELFF. The CDR3 coding sequence is TGCGCCAGCAGCCCTGATGACACCCGCGGGGAGCTGTTTTTT.

This clone has just a few counts. The chain has TRBV2 and TRBJ1-6; no reliable D call. The V end lost 6 bases, the J end lost 7 bases, and 10 bases lay between the germline ends. The CDR3 is 13 residues long. CDR1 SNHLY and CDR2 FYNNEI come from the germline V gene. The CDR3: CASRYRGNSPLHF. The CDR3 DNA sequence: TGTGCCAGCAGATATCGCGGGAATTCACCCCTCCACTTT.

This clone was observed a single time. The gene calls are TRBV29-1 and TRBJ1-2, with 7 bases matching TRBD1. The CDR3 runs to 14 residues. CDR1 is SQVTM and CDR2 is ANQGSEA in the germline V gene. After removal of 5 bases from V and 7 bases from J, the junction contained 13 bases not matched to a gene. The CDR3, as DNA: TGCAGCGTTACGCTACCACACAGGGGTTCTGGCTACACCTTC. Translating it yields CSVTLPHRGSGYTF.

The gene calls are TRBV27 and TRBJ2-7; perhaps TRBD1 as D (6 bases). Trimming shortened V by 1 base and J by 3 bases, and 13 bases separated the two germline ends. The germline CDR1 and CDR2 sequences are MNHEY and SMNVEV (reference sequence). The CDR3 extends over 15 amino acids. CDR3 protein: CASSLFTGPHYEQYF. The CDR3 bases are TGTGCCAGCAGTTTATTTACAGGGCCGCACTACGAGCAGTACTTC.

This chain uses TRBV6-4 with TRBJ2-3; D is undetermined. The CDR3 has 14 residues. The V end was cut by 2 bases, the J end by 2 bases, with 8 bases between. Germline assignment: CDR1 MRHNA and CDR2 SNTAGT. CDR3 amino acids: CASSDSAATDTQYF. DNA for the CDR3: TGTGCCAGCAGTGACAGTGCGGCCACAGATACGCAGTATTTT.

This clone was seen a few times. Distinct nucleotide sequences in the sample also encode this CDR3. The V gene is TRBV30, the J gene TRBJ1-1; D unresolved. The V gene's germline CDR1 is GTSNPN and CDR2 SVGIG (reference sequence). The CDR3 extends over 11 amino acids. Trimming pared 3 bases from V and 8 bases from J, leaving 10 bases between. The CDR3 sequence is CAWSLGQEAFF. CDR3 DNA: TGTGCCTGGAGCTTGGGCCAGGAAGCTTTCTTT.

This chain connects TRBV29-1 to TRBJ2-3, with 12 positions matching TRBD2. The germline gives CDR1 SQVTM, CDR2 ANQGSEA. After removal of 4 bases from V and 5 bases from J, the junction contained 10 bases not matched to a gene. The CDR3 has 16 residues. CDR3: CSVAVLAGGRGDTQYF. As DNA, the CDR3 is TGCAGCGTTGCGGTTCTAGCGGGGGGGCGCGGAGATACGCAGTATTTT.

A single count supports this clone. The chain has TRBV19 and TRBJ1-6, with D tentatively TRBD1 (6 bases). Looked up from germline, CDR1 is LNHDA and CDR2 is SQIVND (reference sequence). The CDR3 has 14 amino acids. With 3 bases removed from V and 9 bases from J, the gap between germline ends came to 12 bases. The CDR3 nucleotides read TGTGCCAGTAGTATTGCACAGGGCGGTTCACCCCTCCACTTT. Translated: CASSIAQGGSPLHF.

This chain links TRBV6-2 or TRBV6-3 with TRBJ1-1; D unclear. Trimming removed 4 bases from V and 7 bases from J, with 13 bases in between. CDR3 length: 13 amino acids. Germline CDR1 MNHEY, CDR2 SVGEGT. The CDR3 region has the DNA TGTGCCAGCAGTTTAACGGCGGGGTTTGAAGCTTTCTTT. The encoded protein is CASSLTAGFEAFF.

The chain employs TRBV5-6 and TRBJ1-2, with unresolved D. The CDR3 is 14 residues long. Germline V gene data show CDR1 as SGHDT and CDR2 as YYEEEE. V lost 2 bases, J lost 4 bases, and 12 bases lay in between. The CDR3: CASSFRGEPYGYTF. DNA for the CDR3: TGTGCCAGCAGCTTCCGCGGGGAGCCCTATGGCTACACCTTC.

This clone has only a few counts. The rearrangement joins TRBV6-5 to TRBJ1-2; D not resolved. From germline, CDR1 is MNHEY and CDR2 SVGAGI. V was cut by 8 bases and J by 4 bases, with 20 bases left in between. This CDR3 region has 15 residues. CDR3 in DNA: TGTGCCAGCCGGCGGGCCCAACTGCCCTCCTATGGCTACACCTTC. This encodes CASRRAQLPSYGYTF.

This clone came up many times. The chain employs TRBV15 and TRBJ1-4; no clear D gene. CDR1 and CDR2 from the germline V gene are LNHNV and YYDKDF (reference sequence). The CDR3 runs 15 residues. Trimming stripped 2 bases from V and 7 bases from J, with 14 bases between. The CDR3, as DNA: TGTGCCACCAGCAGATTTCTAGAGCCCGCTGAAAAACTGTTTTTT. It translates to CATSRFLEPAEKLFF.

The genes are TRBV30 and TRBJ1-2; 10 bases fit TRBD1. CDR3 length: 14 residues. V lost 2 bases and J lost 5; bases outside the gene matches: 5. In germline, CDR1 is GTSNPN, CDR2 SVGIG (reference sequence). This CDR3 reads CAWSPTGGGYGYTF. The CDR3 coding sequence is TGTGCCTGGAGTCCGACAGGGGGCGGATATGGCTACACCTTC. Based on the CDR3 plus reference TRBV30 and TRBJ1-2, the full variable domain is SQTIHQWPATLVQPVGSPLSLECTVEGTSNPNLYWYRQAAGRGLQLLFYSVGIGQISSEVPQNLSASRPQDRQFILSSKKLLLSDSGFYLCAWSPTGGGYGYTFGSGTRLTVV.

This clone was detected once. This sequence joins TRBV30 and TRBJ2-3; 8 bases agree with TRBD2. This CDR3 spans 15 amino acids. V shed 0 bases, J shed 1 base, and the junction held 3 bases outside the gene matches. The germline V gene encodes CDR1 GTSNPN and CDR2 SVGIG (reference sequence). CDR3 in DNA: TGTGCCTGGAGTGTACAGACTAGCGGCACAGATACGCAGTATTTT. Protein: CAWSVQTSGTDTQYF.

The chain employs TRBV27 and TRBJ1-2, with a possible D match to TRBD1 (5 bases). The V gene lost 4 bases and the J gene lost 4 bases, with 16 bases spanning the gap. The germline V gene has CDR1 MNHEY and CDR2 SMNVEV (reference sequence). This CDR3 comprises 15 residues. The DNA for the CDR3 is TGTGCCAGCAGTTCGGGACTTCACAGCACCTATGGCTACACCTTC. Translating it yields CASSSGLHSTYGYTF.